This T cell receptor beta chain was sequenced during a study of response to subunit inactivated influenza vaccine. The germline CDR1 and CDR2 sequences are SGHTA and FQGNSA. V gave up 8 bases and J gave up 3 bases, with 16 bases separating them. The CDR3 contains 14 residues. MiXCR, applied by TCRdb to the RT-PCR reads, yields one record per CDR3 protein. This table holds approximately 730,000 distinct CDR3 sequences, 14% found once. With regard to this clonotype: Its antigen remains unknown.

General study points: It was the authors' suggestion that each seasonal influenza vaccination recruits few new T cells.

Here the sequenced sample was PBMCs from blood, taken around 15 days before vaccination. The receptor was isolated from a man in his fifties or sixties who received an inactivated influenza vaccine. V usage is TRBV7-2 and J usage is TRBJ2-5; D possibly corresponds to TRBD2 (5 bases). The CDR3 region has the DNA TGTGCCAGCTCGAGGGATGGGCTAAAAGAGACCCAGTACTTC. Its translation: CASSRDGLKETQYF.